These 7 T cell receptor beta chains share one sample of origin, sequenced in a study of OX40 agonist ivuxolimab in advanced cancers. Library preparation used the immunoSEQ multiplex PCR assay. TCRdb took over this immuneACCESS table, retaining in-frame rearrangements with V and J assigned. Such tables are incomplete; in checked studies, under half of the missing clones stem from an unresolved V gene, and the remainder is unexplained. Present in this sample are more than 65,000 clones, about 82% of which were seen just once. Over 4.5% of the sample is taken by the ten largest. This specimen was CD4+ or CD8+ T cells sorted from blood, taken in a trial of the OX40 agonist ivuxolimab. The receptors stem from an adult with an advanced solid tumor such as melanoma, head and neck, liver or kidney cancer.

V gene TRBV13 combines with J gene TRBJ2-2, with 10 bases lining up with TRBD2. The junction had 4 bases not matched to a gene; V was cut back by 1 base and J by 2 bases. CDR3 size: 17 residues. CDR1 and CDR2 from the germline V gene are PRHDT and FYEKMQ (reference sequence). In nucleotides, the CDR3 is TGTGCCAGCAGCTTAGCAGCGGGAGGGTCTAACACCGGGGAGCTGTTTTTT. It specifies CASSLAAGGSNTGELFF.

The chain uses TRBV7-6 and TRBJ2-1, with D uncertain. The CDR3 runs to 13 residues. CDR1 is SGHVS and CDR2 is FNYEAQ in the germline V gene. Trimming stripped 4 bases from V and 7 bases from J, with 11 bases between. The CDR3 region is CASSSPPWNEQFF. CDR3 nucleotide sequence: TGTGCCAGCAGCTCCCCCCCTTGGAATGAGCAGTTCTTC. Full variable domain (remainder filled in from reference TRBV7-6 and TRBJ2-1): GAGVSQSPRYKVTKRGQDVALRCDPISGHVSLYWYRQALGQGPEFLTYFNYEAQQDKSGLPNDRFSAERPEGSISTLTIQRTEQRDSAMYRCASSSPPWNEQFFGPGTRLTVL.

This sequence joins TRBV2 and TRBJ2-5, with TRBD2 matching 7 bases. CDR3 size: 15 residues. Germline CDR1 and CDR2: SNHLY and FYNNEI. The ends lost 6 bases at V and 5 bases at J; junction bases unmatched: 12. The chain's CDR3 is CASRMSAGEGETQYF. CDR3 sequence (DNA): TGTGCCAGCAGAATGTCGGCGGGAGAGGGTGAGACCCAGTACTTC.

The CDR3 loop is CASSLPTSGKGEQFF. DNA of the CDR3: TGCGCCAGCAGCTTGCCAACTAGCGGGAAGGGTGAGCAGTTCTTC. The V and J genes are TRBV5-1 and TRBJ2-1; 10 bases are shared with TRBD2. V dropped 1 base and J dropped 9; count of bases not matched to a gene: 7. Germline CDR1 is SGHRS and CDR2 is YFSETQ. This CDR3 spans 15 amino acids.

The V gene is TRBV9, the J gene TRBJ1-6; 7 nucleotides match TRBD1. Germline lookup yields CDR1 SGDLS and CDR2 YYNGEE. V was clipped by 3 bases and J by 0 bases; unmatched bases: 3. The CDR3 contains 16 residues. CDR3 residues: CASSGGQSSYNSPLHF. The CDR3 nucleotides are TGTGCCAGCAGCGGGGGACAGAGCTCCTATAATTCACCCCTCCACTTT.

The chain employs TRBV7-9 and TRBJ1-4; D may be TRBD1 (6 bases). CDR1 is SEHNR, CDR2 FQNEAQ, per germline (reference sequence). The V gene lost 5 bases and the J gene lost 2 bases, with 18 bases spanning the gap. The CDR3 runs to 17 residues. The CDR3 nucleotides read TGTGCCAGCAGCCAGCGCAGGGGTTTCAGGACTAATGAAAAACTGTTTTTT. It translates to CASSQRRGFRTNEKLFF.

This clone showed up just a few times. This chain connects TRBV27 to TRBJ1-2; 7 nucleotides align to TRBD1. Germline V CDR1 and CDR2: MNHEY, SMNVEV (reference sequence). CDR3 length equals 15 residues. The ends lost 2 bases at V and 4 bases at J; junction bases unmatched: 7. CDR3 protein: CASSLASTGAYGYTF. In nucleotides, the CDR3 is TGTGCCAGCAGTTTAGCCTCTACAGGGGCCTATGGCTACACCTTC.